The entry below gives a single T cell receptor (beta chain) sequence along with its context. The source of the sample is a study of blood T cell repertoires in COVID-19. Profiled with immunoSEQ multiplex PCR; TCRdb holds only in-frame clones, not every one. The sample contains about 160,000 clones, 82% of which appear only once. This CDR3 comprises 18 residues. With V trimmed by 0 bases and J by 4 bases, 11 bases remained unmatched. Germline V gives CDR1 SGHVS, CDR2 FNYEAQ. The sample was PBMCs or T cells enriched from blood (not recorded which). The source of this sequence is a man aged 60-69 years who had recovered from COVID-19. The chain uses TRBV7-6 and TRBJ2-3, with 9 bases that match TRBD1. The CDR3 protein is CASSLAGRTGVIPDTQYF. The CDR3 region has the DNA TGTGCCAGCAGCTTAGCGGGGCGGACAGGGGTTATCCCAGATACGCAGTATTTT.